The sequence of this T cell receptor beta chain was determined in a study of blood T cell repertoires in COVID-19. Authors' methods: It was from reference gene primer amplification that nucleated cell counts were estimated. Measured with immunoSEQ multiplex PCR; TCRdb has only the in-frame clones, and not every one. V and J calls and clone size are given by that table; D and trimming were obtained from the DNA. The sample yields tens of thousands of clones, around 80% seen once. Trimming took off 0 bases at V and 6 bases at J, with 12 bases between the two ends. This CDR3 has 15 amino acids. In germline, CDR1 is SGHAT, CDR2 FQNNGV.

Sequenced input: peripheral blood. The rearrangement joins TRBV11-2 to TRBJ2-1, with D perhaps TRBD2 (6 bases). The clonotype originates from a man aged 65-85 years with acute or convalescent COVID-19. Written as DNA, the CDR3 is TGTGCCAGCAGCTTAGACGGGGGAGGAAGCAATGAGCAGTTCTTC. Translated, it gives CASSLDGGGSNEQFF.